The entry below gives a single T cell receptor (beta chain) sequence along with its context. Original data processing: The assay estimated nucleated cells by amplifying reference gene primers. Profiling relied on immunoSEQ multiplex PCR, and the TCRdb table lists in-frame clones only, not all of them. Clone size and the V and J calls come from that table; the DNA yielded D and trimming. The sample includes about 200,000 clones, 70% to 90% seen only once; the top ten take around 9.9%. From germline, CDR1 is SNHLY and CDR2 FYNNEI. V trimming: 9 bases; J trimming: 1 base; junction bases outside the gene matches: 20. The CDR3 spans 18 residues. The data are from a study of blood T cell repertoires in COVID-19. Overall study: The analysed material was cDNA or gDNA that came from T cells, B-cell-depleted T cells, or PBMCs.

This clonotype was sampled from a human donor with active or convalescent COVID-19. The donor label of this sample is uncertain. The chain links TRBV2 to TRBJ1-2; 7 positions agree with TRBD1. The sample comprised peripheral blood. The CDR3 is CARIFPNRGMGLNYGYTF. The CDR3 region has the DNA TGTGCCAGAATCTTCCCGAACAGGGGAATGGGCCTTAACTATGGCTACACCTTC.